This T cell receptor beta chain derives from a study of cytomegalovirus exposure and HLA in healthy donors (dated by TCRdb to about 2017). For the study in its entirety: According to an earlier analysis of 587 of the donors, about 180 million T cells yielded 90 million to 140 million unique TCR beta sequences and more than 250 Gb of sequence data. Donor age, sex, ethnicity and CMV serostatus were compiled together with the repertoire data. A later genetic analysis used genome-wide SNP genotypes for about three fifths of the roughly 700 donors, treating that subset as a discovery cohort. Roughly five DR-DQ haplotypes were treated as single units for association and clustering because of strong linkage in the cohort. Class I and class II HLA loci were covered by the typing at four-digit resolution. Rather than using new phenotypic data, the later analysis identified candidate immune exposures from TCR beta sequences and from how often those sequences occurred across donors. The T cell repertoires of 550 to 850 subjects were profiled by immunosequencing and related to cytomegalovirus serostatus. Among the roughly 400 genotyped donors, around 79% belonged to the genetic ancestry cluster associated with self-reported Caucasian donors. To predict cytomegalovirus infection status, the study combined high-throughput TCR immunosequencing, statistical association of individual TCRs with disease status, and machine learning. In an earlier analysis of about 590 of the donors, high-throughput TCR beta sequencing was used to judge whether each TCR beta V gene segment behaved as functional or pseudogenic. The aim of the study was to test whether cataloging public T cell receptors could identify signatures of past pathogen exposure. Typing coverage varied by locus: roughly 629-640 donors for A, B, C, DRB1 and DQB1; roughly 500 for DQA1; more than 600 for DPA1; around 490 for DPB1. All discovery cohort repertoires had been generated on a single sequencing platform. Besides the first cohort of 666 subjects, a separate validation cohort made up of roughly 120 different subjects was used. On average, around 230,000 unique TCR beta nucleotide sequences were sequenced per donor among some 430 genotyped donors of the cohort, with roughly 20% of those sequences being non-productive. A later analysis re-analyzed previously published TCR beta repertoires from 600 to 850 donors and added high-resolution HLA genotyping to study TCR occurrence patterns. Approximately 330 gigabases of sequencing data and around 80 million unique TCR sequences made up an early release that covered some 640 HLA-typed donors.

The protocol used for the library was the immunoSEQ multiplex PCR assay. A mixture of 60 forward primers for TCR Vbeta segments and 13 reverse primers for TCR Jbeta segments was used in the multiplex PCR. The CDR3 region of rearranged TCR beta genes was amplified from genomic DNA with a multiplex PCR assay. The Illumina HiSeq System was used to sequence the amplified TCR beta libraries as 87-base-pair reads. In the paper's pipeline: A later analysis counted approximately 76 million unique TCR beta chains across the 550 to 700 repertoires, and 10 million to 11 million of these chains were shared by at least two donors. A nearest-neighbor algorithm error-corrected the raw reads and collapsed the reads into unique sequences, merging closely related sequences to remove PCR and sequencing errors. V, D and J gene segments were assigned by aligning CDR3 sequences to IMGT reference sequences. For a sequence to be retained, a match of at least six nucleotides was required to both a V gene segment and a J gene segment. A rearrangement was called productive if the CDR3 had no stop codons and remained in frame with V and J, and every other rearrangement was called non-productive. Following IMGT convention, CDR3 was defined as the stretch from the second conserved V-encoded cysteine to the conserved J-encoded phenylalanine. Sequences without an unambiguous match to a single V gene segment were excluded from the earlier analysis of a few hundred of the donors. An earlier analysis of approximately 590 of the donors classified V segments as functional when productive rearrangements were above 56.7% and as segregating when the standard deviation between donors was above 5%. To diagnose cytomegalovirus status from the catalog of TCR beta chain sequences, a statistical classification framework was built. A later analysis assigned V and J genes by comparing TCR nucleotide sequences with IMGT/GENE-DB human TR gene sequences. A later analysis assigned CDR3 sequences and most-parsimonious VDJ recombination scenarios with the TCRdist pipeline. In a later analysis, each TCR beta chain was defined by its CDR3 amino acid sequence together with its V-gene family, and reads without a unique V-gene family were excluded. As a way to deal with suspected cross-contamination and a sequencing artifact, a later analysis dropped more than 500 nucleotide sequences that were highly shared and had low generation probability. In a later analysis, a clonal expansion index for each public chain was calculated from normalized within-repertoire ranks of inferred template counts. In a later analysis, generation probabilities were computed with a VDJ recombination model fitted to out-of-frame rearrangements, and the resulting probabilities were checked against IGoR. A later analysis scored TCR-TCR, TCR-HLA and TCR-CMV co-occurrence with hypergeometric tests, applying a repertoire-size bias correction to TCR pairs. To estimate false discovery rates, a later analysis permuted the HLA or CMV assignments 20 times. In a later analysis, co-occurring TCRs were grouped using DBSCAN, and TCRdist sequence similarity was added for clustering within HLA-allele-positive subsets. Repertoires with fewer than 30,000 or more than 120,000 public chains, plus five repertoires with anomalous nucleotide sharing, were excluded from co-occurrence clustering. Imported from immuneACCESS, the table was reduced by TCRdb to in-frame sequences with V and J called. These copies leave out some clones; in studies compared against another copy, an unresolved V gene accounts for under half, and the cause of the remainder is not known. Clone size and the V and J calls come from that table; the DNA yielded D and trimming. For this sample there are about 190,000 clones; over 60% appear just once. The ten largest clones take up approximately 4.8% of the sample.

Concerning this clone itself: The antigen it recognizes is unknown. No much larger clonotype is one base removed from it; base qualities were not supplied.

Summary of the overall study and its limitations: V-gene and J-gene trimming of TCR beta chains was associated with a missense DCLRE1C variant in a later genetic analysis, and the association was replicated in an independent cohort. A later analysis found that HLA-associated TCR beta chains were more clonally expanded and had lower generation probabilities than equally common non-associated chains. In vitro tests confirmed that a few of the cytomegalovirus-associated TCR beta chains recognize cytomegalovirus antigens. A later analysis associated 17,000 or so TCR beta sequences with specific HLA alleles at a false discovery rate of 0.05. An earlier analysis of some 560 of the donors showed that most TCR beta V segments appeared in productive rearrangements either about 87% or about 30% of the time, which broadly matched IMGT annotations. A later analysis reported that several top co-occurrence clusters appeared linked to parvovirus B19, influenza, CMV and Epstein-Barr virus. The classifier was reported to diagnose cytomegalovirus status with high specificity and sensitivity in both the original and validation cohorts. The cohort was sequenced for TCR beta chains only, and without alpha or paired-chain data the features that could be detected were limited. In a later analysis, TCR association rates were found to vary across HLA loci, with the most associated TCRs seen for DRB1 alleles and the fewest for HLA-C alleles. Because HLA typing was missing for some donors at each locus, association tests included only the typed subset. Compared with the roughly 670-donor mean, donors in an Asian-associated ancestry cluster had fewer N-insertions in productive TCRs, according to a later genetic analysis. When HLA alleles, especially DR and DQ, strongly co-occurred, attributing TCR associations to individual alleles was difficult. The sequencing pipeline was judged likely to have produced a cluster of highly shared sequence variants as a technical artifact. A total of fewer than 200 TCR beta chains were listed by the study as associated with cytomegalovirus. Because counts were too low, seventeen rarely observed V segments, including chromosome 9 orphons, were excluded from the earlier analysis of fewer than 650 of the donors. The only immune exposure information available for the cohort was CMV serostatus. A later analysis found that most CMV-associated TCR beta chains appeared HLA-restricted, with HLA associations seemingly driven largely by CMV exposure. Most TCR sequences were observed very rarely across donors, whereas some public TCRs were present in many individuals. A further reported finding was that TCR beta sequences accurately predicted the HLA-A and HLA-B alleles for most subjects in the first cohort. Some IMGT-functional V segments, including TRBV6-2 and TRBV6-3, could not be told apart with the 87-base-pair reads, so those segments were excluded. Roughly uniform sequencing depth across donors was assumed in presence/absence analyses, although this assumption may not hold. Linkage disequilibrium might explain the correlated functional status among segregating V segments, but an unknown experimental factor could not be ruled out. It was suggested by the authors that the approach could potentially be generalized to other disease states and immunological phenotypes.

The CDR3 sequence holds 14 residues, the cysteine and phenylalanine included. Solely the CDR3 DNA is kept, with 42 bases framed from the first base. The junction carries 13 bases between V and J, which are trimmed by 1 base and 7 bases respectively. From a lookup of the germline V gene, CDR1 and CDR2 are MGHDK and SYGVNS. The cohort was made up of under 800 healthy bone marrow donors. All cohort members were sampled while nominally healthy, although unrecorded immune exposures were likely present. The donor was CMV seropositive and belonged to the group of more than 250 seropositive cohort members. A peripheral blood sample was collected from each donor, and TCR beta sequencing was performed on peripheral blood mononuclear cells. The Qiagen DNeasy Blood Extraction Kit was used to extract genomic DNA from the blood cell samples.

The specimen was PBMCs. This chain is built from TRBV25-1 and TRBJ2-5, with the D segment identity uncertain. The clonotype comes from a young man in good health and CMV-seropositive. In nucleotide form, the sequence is TGTGCCAGCAGTGAATTTGAACTATCAAGGACCCAGTACTTC. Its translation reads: CASSEFELSRTQYF. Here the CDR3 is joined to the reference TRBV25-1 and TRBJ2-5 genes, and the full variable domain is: EADIYQTPRYLVIGTGKKITLECSQTMGHDKMYWYQQDPGMELHLIHYSYGVNSTEKGDLSSESTVSRIRTEHFPLTLESARPSHTSQYLCASSEFELSRTQYFGPGTRLLVL.